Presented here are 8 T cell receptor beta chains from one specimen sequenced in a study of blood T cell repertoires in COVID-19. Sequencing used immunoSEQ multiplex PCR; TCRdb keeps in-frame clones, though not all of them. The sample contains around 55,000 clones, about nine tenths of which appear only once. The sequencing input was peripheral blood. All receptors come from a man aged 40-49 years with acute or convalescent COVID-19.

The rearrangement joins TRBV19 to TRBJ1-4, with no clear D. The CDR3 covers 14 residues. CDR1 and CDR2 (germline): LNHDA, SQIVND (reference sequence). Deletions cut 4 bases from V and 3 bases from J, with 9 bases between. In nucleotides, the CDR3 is TGTGCCAGTAGTAGAGGCGACTCTAATGAAAAACTGTTTTTT. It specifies CASSRGDSNEKLFF.

The CDR3 is CASSSRGSYEQYF. The DNA for the CDR3 is TGTGCCAGCAGTTCACGAGGCTCCTACGAGCAGTACTTC. The chain combines TRBV27 with TRBJ2-7, with D uncertain. The CDR3 covers 13 residues. Trimming pared 4 bases from V and 0 bases from J, leaving 7 bases between. Germline V gives CDR1 MNHEY, CDR2 SMNVEV (reference sequence).

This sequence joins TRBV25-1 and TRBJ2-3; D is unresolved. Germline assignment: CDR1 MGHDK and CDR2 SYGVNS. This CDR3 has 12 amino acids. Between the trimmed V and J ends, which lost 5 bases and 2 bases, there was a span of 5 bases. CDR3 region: CASSLPTDTQYF. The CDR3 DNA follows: TGTGCCAGCAGTCTACCCACAGATACGCAGTATTTT.

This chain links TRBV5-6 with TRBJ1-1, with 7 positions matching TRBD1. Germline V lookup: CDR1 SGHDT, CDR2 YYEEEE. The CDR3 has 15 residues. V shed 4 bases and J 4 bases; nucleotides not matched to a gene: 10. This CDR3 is CASSGRGRGGTEAFF. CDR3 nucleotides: TGTGCCAGCAGCGGAAGGGGGCGAGGCGGCACTGAAGCTTTCTTT.

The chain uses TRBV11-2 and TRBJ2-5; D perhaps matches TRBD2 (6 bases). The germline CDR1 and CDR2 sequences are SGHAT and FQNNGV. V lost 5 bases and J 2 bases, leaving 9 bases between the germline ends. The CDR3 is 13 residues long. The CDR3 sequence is CASSPGTQETQYF. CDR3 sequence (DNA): TGTGCCAGCAGCCCAGGGACTCAAGAGACCCAGTACTTC.

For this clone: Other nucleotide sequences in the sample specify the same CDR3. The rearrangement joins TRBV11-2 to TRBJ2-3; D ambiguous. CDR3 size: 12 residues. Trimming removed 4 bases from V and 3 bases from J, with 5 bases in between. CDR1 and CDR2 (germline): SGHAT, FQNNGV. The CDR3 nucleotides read TGTGCCAGCAGCTCCCAAACAGATACGCAGTATTTT. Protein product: CASSSQTDTQYF.

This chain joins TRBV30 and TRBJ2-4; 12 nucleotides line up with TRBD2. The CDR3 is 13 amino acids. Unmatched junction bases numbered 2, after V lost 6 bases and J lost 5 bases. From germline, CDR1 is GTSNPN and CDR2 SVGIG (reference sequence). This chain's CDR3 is CACLAGGENIQYF. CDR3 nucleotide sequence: TGTGCCTGTCTAGCGGGAGGGGAAAACATTCAGTACTTC.

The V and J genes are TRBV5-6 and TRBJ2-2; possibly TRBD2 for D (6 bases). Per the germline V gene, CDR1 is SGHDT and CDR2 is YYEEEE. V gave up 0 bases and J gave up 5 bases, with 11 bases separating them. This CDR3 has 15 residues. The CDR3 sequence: CASSLVAGRTGELFF. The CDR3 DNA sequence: TGTGCCAGCAGCTTGGTGGCGGGACGGACCGGGGAGCTGTTTTTT.